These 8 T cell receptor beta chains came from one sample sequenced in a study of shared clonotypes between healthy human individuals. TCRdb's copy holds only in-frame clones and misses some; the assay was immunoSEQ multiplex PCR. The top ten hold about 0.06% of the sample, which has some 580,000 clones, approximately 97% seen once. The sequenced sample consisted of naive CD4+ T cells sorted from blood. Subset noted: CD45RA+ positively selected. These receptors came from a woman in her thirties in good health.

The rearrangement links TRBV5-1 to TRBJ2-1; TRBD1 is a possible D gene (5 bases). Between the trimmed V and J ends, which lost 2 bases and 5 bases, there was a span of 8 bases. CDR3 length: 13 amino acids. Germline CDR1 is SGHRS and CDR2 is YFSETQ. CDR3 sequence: CASSFTGHNEQFF. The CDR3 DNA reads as TGCGCCAGCAGCTTCACAGGACACAATGAGCAGTTCTTC.

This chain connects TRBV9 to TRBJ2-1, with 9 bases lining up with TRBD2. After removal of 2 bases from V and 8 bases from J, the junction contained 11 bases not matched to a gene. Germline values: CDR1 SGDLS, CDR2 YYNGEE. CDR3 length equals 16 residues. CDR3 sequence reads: CASSVFSGGNMYEQFF. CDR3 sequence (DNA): TGTGCCAGCAGCGTGTTTAGCGGGGGAAATATGTATGAGCAGTTCTTC. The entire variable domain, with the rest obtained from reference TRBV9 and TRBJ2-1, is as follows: DSGVTQTPKHLITATGQRVTLRCSPRSGDLSVYWYQQSLDQGLQFLIQYYNGEERAKGNILERFSAQQFPDLHSELNLSSLELGDSALYFCASSVFSGGNMYEQFFGPGTRLTVL.

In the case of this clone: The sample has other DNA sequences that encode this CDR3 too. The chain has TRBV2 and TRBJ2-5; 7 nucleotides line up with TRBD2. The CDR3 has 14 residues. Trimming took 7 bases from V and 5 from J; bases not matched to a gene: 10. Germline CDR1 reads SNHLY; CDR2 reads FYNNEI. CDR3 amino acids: CASKGREGLETQYF. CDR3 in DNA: TGTGCCAGCAAGGGTAGGGAGGGGTTGGAGACCCAGTACTTC.

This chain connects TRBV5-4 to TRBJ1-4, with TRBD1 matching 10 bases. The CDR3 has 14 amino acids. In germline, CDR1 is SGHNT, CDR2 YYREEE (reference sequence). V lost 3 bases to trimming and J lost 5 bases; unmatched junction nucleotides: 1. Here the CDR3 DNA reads TGTGCCAGCAGCTCGGGACAGGGGAATGAAAAACTGTTTTTT. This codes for CASSSGQGNEKLFF.

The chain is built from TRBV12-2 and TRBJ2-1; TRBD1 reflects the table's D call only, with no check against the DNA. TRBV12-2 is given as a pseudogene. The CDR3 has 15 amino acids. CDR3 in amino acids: CASRLNPRVPNEQFF. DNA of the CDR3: TGTGCAAGTCGCTTAAACCCCAGGGTCCCCAATGAGCAGTTCTTC.

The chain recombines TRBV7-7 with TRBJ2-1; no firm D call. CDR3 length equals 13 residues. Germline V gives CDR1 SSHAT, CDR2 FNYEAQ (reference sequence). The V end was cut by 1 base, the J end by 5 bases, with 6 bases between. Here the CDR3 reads CASSLGQDNEQFF. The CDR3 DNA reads TGTGCCAGCAGCTTAGGGCAGGACAATGAGCAGTTCTTC.

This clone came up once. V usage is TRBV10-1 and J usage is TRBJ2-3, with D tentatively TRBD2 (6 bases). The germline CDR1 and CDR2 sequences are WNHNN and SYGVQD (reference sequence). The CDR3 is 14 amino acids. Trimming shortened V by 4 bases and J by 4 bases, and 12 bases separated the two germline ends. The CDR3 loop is CASSAGVVPDTQYF. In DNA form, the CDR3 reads TGCGCCAGCAGTGCGGGAGTTGTTCCAGATACGCAGTATTTT.

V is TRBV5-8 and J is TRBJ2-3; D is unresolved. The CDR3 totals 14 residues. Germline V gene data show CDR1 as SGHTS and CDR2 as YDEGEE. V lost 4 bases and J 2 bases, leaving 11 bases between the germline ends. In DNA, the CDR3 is TGTGCCAGCAGCAACAGAAAACTCACAGATACGCAGTATTTT. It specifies CASSNRKLTDTQYF.